This section outlines one T cell receptor beta chain sequence together with its context. This entry belongs to a study of blood T cell repertoires in COVID-19. Study at large: Spain, Italy and the United States supplied samples that represented acute and convalescent COVID-19.

Trimming stripped 1 base from V and 0 bases from J, with 5 bases between. There are 13 residues in the CDR3. Germline V gene lookup returns CDR1 SQVTM and CDR2 ANQGSEA. Assay: immunoSEQ multiplex PCR; the TCRdb copy retains only in-frame clones and omits some. Found here are 220,000 or so clones, about 86% of them singletons; the top ten hold roughly 1.3%. The age range of participants was about 18 to 90 years, with residence in about two dozen US areas. In assigning cohorts, the study relied on participant-reported clinical history. This chain links TRBV29-1 with TRBJ2-3; D is unclear. The sequencing input was PBMCs or T cells enriched from blood (not recorded which). The sequence came from a woman between 40 and 55 years old with acute COVID-19. Here the CDR3 reads CSVEVGSTDTQYF. The CDR3 nucleotides read TGCAGCGTTGAAGTTGGCAGCACAGATACGCAGTATTTT.